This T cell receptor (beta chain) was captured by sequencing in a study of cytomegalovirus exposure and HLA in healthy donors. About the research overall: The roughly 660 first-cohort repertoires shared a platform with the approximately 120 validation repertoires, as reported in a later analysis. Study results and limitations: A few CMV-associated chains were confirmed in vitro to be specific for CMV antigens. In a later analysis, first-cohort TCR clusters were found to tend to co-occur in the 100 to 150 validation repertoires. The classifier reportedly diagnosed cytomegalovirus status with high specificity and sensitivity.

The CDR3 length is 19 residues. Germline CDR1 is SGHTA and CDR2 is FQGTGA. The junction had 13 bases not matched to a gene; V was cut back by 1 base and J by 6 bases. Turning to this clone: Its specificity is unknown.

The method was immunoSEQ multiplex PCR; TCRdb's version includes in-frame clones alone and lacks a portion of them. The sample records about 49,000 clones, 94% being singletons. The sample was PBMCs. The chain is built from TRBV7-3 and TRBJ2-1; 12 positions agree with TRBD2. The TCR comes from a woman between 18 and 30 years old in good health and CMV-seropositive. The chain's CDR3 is CASSLSPVLAGGRVNEQFF. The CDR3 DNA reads TGTGCCAGCAGCTTAAGCCCGGTCCTAGCGGGAGGGCGGGTCAATGAGCAGTTCTTC.